This T cell receptor beta chain was sequenced for a study of human T cells and chemical hapten exposure. In the study overall: Patients got weekly scalp diphenylcyclopropenone doses over the approximately 25-week study.

TCRdb re-derived calls from the RACE reads in MiXCR, one entry per CDR3 protein. This sample yields some 380,000 distinct CDR3 sequences, of which 4.8% are seen a single time; about 2.2% belongs to the top ten. Many counts were recorded for this clonotype. The time point was: patch test 1, 2 weeks after DPC sensitization. Treatment specified: therapeutic diphenylcyclopropenone sensitization with weekly scalp DPC. The CDR3 totals 15 residues. Looked up from germline, CDR1 is SGHKS and CDR2 is YYEKEE (reference sequence). V lost 2 bases, J lost 2 bases, and 13 bases lay in between. This receptor was obtained from a woman in her 50s with alopecia areata. Some clones in this sample may be carry-over from other donors' samples. This chain links TRBV5-5 with TRBJ1-2; weak D call: TRBD1 (6 bases). Sequences were derived from whole blood, sampled in connection with sensitization to the hapten diphenylcyclopropenone (DPC). The CDR3 loop reads CASSLGGAGNYGYTF. CDR3 coding DNA: TGTGCCAGCAGCTTAGGGGGGGCTGGCAACTATGGCTACACCTTC.